These 22 T cell receptor beta chains came from one sample sequenced in a study of beta chain features in type 1 diabetes. For these receptors, no antigen is known. Study outcomes and limitations: Shortening of TCRB CDR3s, moderate but significant, appeared in all four CD4+ subsets of Type 1 diabetes patients.

The isolated RNA, all of it, was reverse transcribed, so expressed TCRB transcripts were what got sequenced. Sequencing was performed with immunoSEQ multiplex PCR; in TCRdb, only in-frame clones are kept and a portion is missing. This table has a few hundred thousand clones, 16% appearing once. The material sequenced was naive CD4+ T cells from blood. Every receptor here comes from a man aged 25-45 years with type 1 diabetes.

The chain carries TRBV9 and TRBJ1-5; D ambiguous. Germline values: CDR1 SGDLS, CDR2 YYNGEE. The CDR3 extends over 11 amino acids. V was trimmed by 6 bases and J by 4 bases, leaving 5 bases between them. CDR3 protein: CASKGNQPQHF. In DNA form, the CDR3 reads TGTGCCAGCAAGGGTAATCAGCCCCAGCATTTT.

This clone was counted between two and nine times. This chain joins TRBV29-1 and TRBJ2-5; 7 bases line up with TRBD1. CDR1 is SQVTM and CDR2 is ANQGSEA in the germline V gene. This CDR3 is built from 14 residues. Trimming took 4 bases from V and 2 from J; bases not matched to a gene: 7. The CDR3 protein is CSVVNVRGQETQYF. The CDR3 DNA sequence: TGCAGCGTTGTTAACGTCAGGGGGCAAGAGACCCAGTACTTC.

The rearrangement joins TRBV11-2 to TRBJ2-3; D not certain. CDR3 length: 15 amino acids. Trimming took 3 bases from V and 2 from J, leaving 12 bases between them. Germline V gene sequence: CDR1 SGHAT, CDR2 FQNNGV. The CDR3 DNA reads TGTGCCAGCAGCTTCGGCGCTGGATACACAGATACGCAGTATTTT. Its protein product is CASSFGAGYTDTQYF.

This clone has more than one count but fewer than ten. This chain joins TRBV7-2 and TRBJ1-2; D gene unclear. V gave up 3 bases and J gave up 7 bases, with 18 bases separating them. Looked up from germline, CDR1 is SGHTA and CDR2 is FQGNSA. The CDR3 loop spans 15 amino acids. As DNA, the CDR3 is TGTGCCAGCAGCTTTGAAAGGGTCATTCCTGGTGGCTACACCTTC. Its protein product is CASSFERVIPGGYTF.

This chain links TRBV28 with TRBJ2-3; D perhaps matches TRBD2 (7 bases). This CDR3 comprises 16 residues. Trimming removed 6 bases from V and 3 bases from J, with 19 bases in between. CDR1 is MDHEN, CDR2 SYDVKM, per germline. DNA of the CDR3: TGTGCCAGCAGCCCGTGGGAGGGGGTTGTGACAGATACGCAGTATTTT. It is translated as CASSPWEGVVTDTQYF.

This clone appeared a few times. The genes are TRBV30 and TRBJ2-7; D might be TRBD2 (6 bases). The V gene's germline CDR1 is GTSNPN and CDR2 SVGIG (reference sequence). The CDR3 is 14 residues long. V was shortened by 0 bases and J by 4 bases, with 13 bases between the two germline ends. CDR3 nucleotides: TGTGCCTGGAGTGTACTTGCGGGAAGGTACGAGCAGTACTTC. It is translated as CAWSVLAGRYEQYF.

This clone was seen a handful of times. The chain carries TRBV29-1 and TRBJ2-1, with TRBD2 matching 14 bases. V lost 6 bases and J lost 1; bases outside the gene matches: 11. The germline V gene encodes CDR1 SQVTM and CDR2 ANQGSEA. The CDR3 is made up of 18 amino acids. CDR3 nucleotide sequence: TGCAGCGTGCGACTAGCGGGAGGGCCTGGCGCGTCCTACAATGAGCAGTTCTTC. Translation gives CSVRLAGGPGASYNEQFF.

This clone was observed a few times. The rearrangement joins TRBV18 to TRBJ2-7; D unresolved. This CDR3 spans 13 amino acids. With 2 bases removed from V and 3 bases from J, the gap between germline ends came to 8 bases. In germline, CDR1 is KGHSH, CDR2 LQKENI. The CDR3 sequence: CASSPSPVYEQYF. In nucleotides, the CDR3 is TGTGCCAGCTCACCATCGCCAGTCTACGAGCAGTACTTC.

This chain joins TRBV5-1 and TRBJ2-1; 10 bases agree with TRBD2. Trimming took 1 base from V and 6 from J; bases not matched to a gene: 4. CDR3 length: 15 amino acids. Germline CDR1 and CDR2: SGHRS and YFSETQ. The CDR3 sequence: CASSLTAGGSNEQFF. CDR3 sequence (DNA): TGCGCCAGCAGCTTGACAGCGGGAGGGAGCAATGAGCAGTTCTTC.

This clone showed up just a few times. This sequence joins TRBV30 and TRBJ2-1; 13 bases are a match to TRBD2. V trimming: 3 bases; J trimming: 0 bases; junction bases outside the gene matches: 11. Germline CDR1 and CDR2: GTSNPN and SVGIG (reference sequence). This CDR3 is built from 19 residues. The CDR3 reads CAWRSPGLAGRSSYNEQFF. The CDR3, as DNA: TGTGCCTGGAGATCACCGGGACTAGCGGGGAGGAGCTCCTACAATGAGCAGTTCTTC.

This clone was counted between two and nine times. This sequence joins TRBV30 and TRBJ2-1; D perhaps matches TRBD1 (6 bases). This CDR3 region has 13 residues. Trimming removed 0 bases at V and 7 bases at J, with 10 bases between. Looked up from germline, CDR1 is GTSNPN and CDR2 is SVGIG (reference sequence). CDR3 residues: CAWSVLRGNEQFF. For the CDR3, the DNA is TGTGCCTGGAGTGTACTCAGGGGAAATGAGCAGTTCTTC.

This clone has just a few counts. J is TRBJ2-1 and V is TRBV27, with D possibly being TRBD2 (6 bases). The germline V gene encodes CDR1 MNHEY and CDR2 SMNVEV (reference sequence). V lost 6 bases, J lost 5 bases, and 14 bases lay in between. The CDR3 extends over 14 amino acids. The CDR3 here is CASRPGTGHNEQFF. CDR3 DNA sequence: TGTGCCAGCAGGCCCGGGACTGGCCACAATGAGCAGTTCTTC.

The rearrangement uses TRBV29-1 and TRBJ1-1, with D uncertain. The CDR3 contains 14 residues. V was shortened by 1 base and J by 2 bases, with 11 bases between the two germline ends. Germline-derived CDR1 and CDR2 are SQVTM and ANQGSEA. CDR3: CSVEGVVANTEAFF. The CDR3 DNA follows: TGCAGCGTTGAAGGGGTGGTGGCTAACACTGAAGCTTTCTTT. The full variable domain, its missing parts supplied by reference TRBV29-1 and TRBJ1-1, is SAVISQKPSRDICQRGTSLTIQCQVDSQVTMMFWYRQQPGQSLTLIATANQGSEATYESGFVIDKFPISRPNLTFSTLTVSNMSPEDSSIYLCSVEGVVANTEAFFGQGTRLTVV.

The chain recombines TRBV29-1 with TRBJ2-7, with D perhaps matching TRBD1 (6 bases). Germline V gives CDR1 SQVTM, CDR2 ANQGSEA. The CDR3 is 12 residues long. Trimming removed 4 bases at V and 3 bases at J, with 10 bases between. The CDR3 DNA reads as TGCAGCGTTGGGGACACCTACTACGAGCAGTACTTC. Its translation: CSVGDTYYEQYF.

In its sample, this clone was seen a few times. V gene TRBV7-2 combines with J gene TRBJ2-2; unclear D gene. V was pared by 3 bases and J by 9 bases, with 5 bases between. This CDR3 comprises 11 residues. Per the germline V gene, CDR1 is SGHTA and CDR2 is FQGNSA. CDR3 sequence reads: CASSLIRELFF. CDR3 bases: TGTGCCAGCAGCTTGATAAGGGAGCTGTTTTTT.

The chain couples TRBV28 to TRBJ2-4; D remains unclear. The V end was cut by 4 bases, the J end by 11 bases, with 12 bases between. Germline CDR1 reads MDHEN; CDR2 reads SYDVKM. CDR3 length: 12 residues. This chain's CDR3 is CASSWLDGFQYF. The CDR3 DNA is TGTGCCAGCAGTTGGCTAGATGGTTTTCAGTACTTC.

This clone appeared a few times. This chain connects TRBV4-2 to TRBJ2-6, with D unresolved. V was cut by 2 bases and J by 4 bases, with 6 bases left in between. CDR1 is LGHNA, CDR2 YNFKEQ, per germline. This CDR3 has 14 residues. CDR3 DNA: TGTGCCAGCAGCCAAACCCCGGGGGCCAACGTCCTGACTTTC. This encodes CASSQTPGANVLTF.

The chain combines TRBV9 with TRBJ2-3; 9 positions match TRBD2. CDR3 length equals 19 residues. V lost 2 bases to trimming and J lost 1 base; unmatched junction nucleotides: 14. CDR1 is SGDLS, CDR2 YYNGEE, per germline. The CDR3 nucleotides read TGTGCCAGCAGCGTCCCTTTCTGGGGGCTAGCGGGGCGCACAGATACGCAGTATTTT. Translation gives CASSVPFWGLAGRTDTQYF.

This clone has more than one count but fewer than ten. V is TRBV5-1 and J is TRBJ2-4, with a possible D match to TRBD1 (6 bases). CDR1 SGHRS and CDR2 YFSETQ come from the germline V gene. CDR3 size: 15 residues. Trimming cost V 0 bases and J 5 bases, with 12 bases left between them. The CDR3 nucleotides read TGCGCCAGCAGCTTGGTGCCAGGGGTCGAAAACATTCAGTACTTC. Its protein product is CASSLVPGVENIQYF.

The gene calls are TRBV6-5 and TRBJ2-4; D is ambiguous. Germline V CDR1 and CDR2: MNHEY, SVGAGI. The CDR3 is made up of 13 amino acids. V was shortened by 5 bases and J by 6 bases, with 11 bases between the two germline ends. The CDR3 region has the DNA TGTGCCAGCAGTCTACACCGATTAAACATTCAGTACTTC. Its protein product is CASSLHRLNIQYF.

This chain uses TRBV23-1 with TRBJ2-1; the D gene is possibly TRBD1 (6 bases). Being an ORF, TRBV23-1 has a function that is uncertain. Trimming removed 1 base from V and 6 bases from J, with 13 bases in between. The CDR3 totals 15 residues. The CDR3 bases are TGCGCCAGCAGTCAATGGGACACAGATTCCAATGAGCAGTTCTTC. As protein: CASSQWDTDSNEQFF.

V and J are TRBV30 and TRBJ1-2; D is unclear. The CDR3 spans 15 residues. Germline CDR1 reads GTSNPN; CDR2 reads SVGIG (reference sequence). V was clipped by 4 bases and J by 4 bases, with 19 bases between them. The DNA of the CDR3 is TGTGCCTGGAAACTAAAGGGTGGCGGGGTCTATGGCTACACCTTC. Its protein product is CAWKLKGGGVYGYTF.